Below are 5 T cell receptor beta chains sequenced from a single sample in a study of technical replicates of blood from several donors. Profiling relied on immunoSEQ multiplex PCR, and the TCRdb table lists in-frame clones only, not all of them. The sample yields over 55,000 clones, 75% to 90% seen once. The specimen was PBMCs. The receptors originated from a human donor in good health. Some clones in this sample may be carry-over from other donors' samples.

The chain links TRBV7-2 to TRBJ1-3, with D unresolved. V shed 2 bases and J shed 4 bases, with 6 bases lying between them. Germline V lookup: CDR1 SGHTA, CDR2 FQGNSA. This CDR3 is 13 amino acids long. CDR3 nucleotides: TGTGCCAGCAGCTTATCACGGGGAAACACCATATATTTT. Its protein product is CASSLSRGNTIYF.

This sequence joins TRBV5-4 and TRBJ2-7; no firm D call. Trimming removed 1 base at V and 3 bases at J, with 8 bases between. Looked up from germline, CDR1 is SGHNT and CDR2 is YYREEE (reference sequence). CDR3 size: 13 residues. The CDR3 DNA reads as TGTGCCAGCAGCTTGTCCAAAAACTACGAGCAGTACTTC. Its protein product is CASSLSKNYEQYF. Filled out from reference TRBV5-4 and TRBJ2-7, the complete variable domain reads ETGVTQSPTHLIKTRGQQVTLRCSSQSGHNTVSWYQQALGQGPQFIFQYYREEENGRGNFPPRFSGLQFPNYSSELNVNALELDDSALYLCASSLSKNYEQYFGPGTRLTVT.

The J gene is TRBJ2-3, the V gene TRBV2; D is perhaps TRBD1 (5 bases). Trimming took 4 bases from V and 2 from J, leaving 10 bases between them. CDR1 is SNHLY and CDR2 is FYNNEI in the germline V gene. CDR3 length equals 14 residues. This CDR3 is CASSGGRATDTQYF. The CDR3 DNA is TGTGCCAGCAGTGGGGGCAGAGCCACAGATACGCAGTATTTT.

The V gene is TRBV5-4, the J gene TRBJ2-7, with D unclear. The germline gives CDR1 SGHNT, CDR2 YYREEE (reference sequence). V dropped 1 base and J dropped 3 bases, with 14 bases sitting between them. This CDR3 region has 15 residues. In nucleotides, the CDR3 is TGTGCCAGCAGCTTGACCGCTCTCGGTCTCTACGAGCAGTACTTC. Protein sequence: CASSLTALGLYEQYF. The full variable domain, its missing parts supplied by reference TRBV5-4 and TRBJ2-7, is ETGVTQSPTHLIKTRGQQVTLRCSSQSGHNTVSWYQQALGQGPQFIFQYYREEENGRGNFPPRFSGLQFPNYSSELNVNALELDDSALYLCASSLTALGLYEQYFGPGTRLTVT.

The chain employs TRBV5-4 and TRBJ2-6; 8 bases are a match to TRBD2. The CDR3 spans 16 residues. Germline values: CDR1 SGHNT, CDR2 YYREEE (reference sequence). V shed 4 bases and J 2 bases; nucleotides not matched to a gene: 5. CDR3 sequence: CASSGLGGAGANVLTF. The CDR3 DNA reads TGTGCCAGCAGCGGCCTCGGGGGGGCTGGGGCCAACGTCCTGACTTTC.